This T cell receptor beta chain originates from a study of T cells in Graves' hyperthyroidism and ophthalmopathy. CDR1 and CDR2 from the germline V gene are SGHDT and YYEEEE. Trimming removed 4 bases at V and 3 bases at J, with 8 bases between. The length of the CDR3 is 13 residues. Amplification yielded TCR beta CDR3 regions, with RNA transcripts as the source. The HTBI primer set was used in a first-round RT-PCR of the TCR CDR3. MiXCR, run by TCRdb on the multiplex PCR reads, gives a single entry per CDR3 protein. The data contain fewer than 650,000 distinct CDR3 sequences, about 45% of them seen just once; the ten biggest clones take up about 45%.

The rearrangement links TRBV5-6 to TRBJ1-5; no firm D call. Sequenced: peripheral blood or thyroid tissue (not recorded which). The clonotype was recovered from an adult woman with Graves' disease, either hyperthyroidism or ophthalmopathy (not recorded which). The CDR3 nucleotides are TGTGCCAGCAGCACCCAAGACAATCAGCCCCAGCATTTT. It yields the protein CASSTQDNQPQHF.